The entry that follows covers one T cell receptor (beta chain) sequence. This clonotype was detected once. Its antigen target is currently unknown. Qualities for individual bases were not recorded, and no much larger clone is one base off. A lone read is weak support. Set within a cohort of healthcare workers in London, UK, this nested case-control study involved weekly PCR testing of nasopharyngeal swabs along with blood sampling. Healthcare workers were recruited during the week of the UK lockdown, between 23 and 31 March 2020, and followed weekly for up to 16 weeks. The sample originates from a study of early T cells in non-severe SARS-CoV-2 infection (dated by TCRdb to about 2021). In the study overall: TCR sequencing used bulk RNA from unsorted whole blood, so alpha and beta chains could not be paired. General conclusions and limits of the study: VDJdb matching was skewed toward anti-spike CD8 responses and likely underestimated virus-specific expansions by missing private and CD4 specificities.

The library was produced with 5' RACE. The instrument given in TCRdb is NextSeq 500. Unique molecular identifiers were attached to individual cDNA molecules in the TCR library protocol so that sequencing error and PCR bias could be corrected. TCR alpha and beta chains were both sequenced, and the abundances of alpha and beta sequences in each sample were closely correlated with each other. Processing in the source paper ran as follows. V gene, J gene and CDR3 annotation of TCR sequences was performed with Decombinator V4. TCRs were defined as expanded if a significant change between any two time points was detected under a Poisson model with p below 0.0001. TCR abundances were normalised to the total number of TCRs sequenced in each sample and reported as counts per million. MAIT TCRs were defined by TRAV1-2 paired with TRAJ12, TRAJ20 or TRAJ33, and iNKT TCRs by TRAV10 paired with TRAJ18. VDJdb, accessed 1 November 2021, was searched for CMV, EBV and SARS-CoV-2 annotated TCRs, with TCRs annotated for multiple antigens excluded. TCRdb passed the public sequencing reads through fastp at Q25 and MiXCR, retaining productive beta sequences. Identical CDR3 protein sequences are pooled into one entry, listed with their most common genes and DNA. The authors' filters were not applied to this entry. Across this sample there are around 67,000 distinct CDR3 sequences, with around 12% seen only once. The ten largest account for around 1.3% of the sample.

Based on the germline V gene (reference sequence), the CDR1 and CDR2 sequences are DFQATT and SNEGSKA. Inclusive of the bounding cysteine and phenylalanine, the CDR3 is 12 residues long. Only CDR3 DNA is held: 36 bases, read in frame from base 1. Trimming removed 4 bases from V and 0 bases from J, leaving 7 bases between the germline ends. The sample comprised whole blood. This clonotype was sampled from an adult who was a healthcare worker with PCR-confirmed SARS-CoV-2 infection or an uninfected control (not recorded which). The chain joins TRBV20-1 to TRBJ2-7, with no confidently assigned D gene. The DNA sequence is TGCAGTGCTAAGACGAACTCCTACGAGCAGTACTTC. This sequence encodes CSAKTNSYEQYF.